Shown below are 25 T cell receptor beta chains from a single sample sequenced in a study of blood T cell repertoires in COVID-19. Profiling relied on immunoSEQ multiplex PCR, and the TCRdb table lists in-frame clones only, not all of them. Counted here are some 290,000 clones, approximately 90% occurring once; the ten biggest clones make up about 3.5%. The sequenced sample consisted of peripheral blood. The origin of the receptors is a man aged 18 to 30 with active or convalescent COVID-19.

The rearrangement uses TRBV27 and TRBJ1-2; D is unresolved. The CDR3 sequence is 15 residues long. The V gene's germline CDR1 is MNHEY and CDR2 SMNVEV (reference sequence). The ends were cut back, 4 bases at V and 4 bases at J, with 16 bases in the middle. The CDR3 sequence is CASSSLQDDRYGYTF. The CDR3 DNA sequence: TGTGCCAGCAGTTCACTGCAGGATGACCGCTATGGCTACACCTTC.

The genes are TRBV28 and TRBJ2-7; tentatively, D is TRBD1 (6 bases). Trimming shortened V by 7 bases and J by 1 base, and 14 bases separated the two germline ends. The CDR3 runs to 14 residues. Germline V CDR1 and CDR2: MDHEN, SYDVKM. CDR3 residues: CASTPGARSYEQYF. The CDR3 nucleotides read TGTGCCAGCACCCCAGGGGCCCGGTCCTACGAGCAGTACTTC.

The genes are TRBV30 and TRBJ1-1, with a weak D call TRBD1 (6 bases). CDR1 is GTSNPN and CDR2 is SVGIG in the germline V gene (reference sequence). Between the trimmed V and J ends, which lost 7 bases and 4 bases, there was a span of 16 bases. The CDR3 is made up of 13 amino acids. The CDR3 here is CASPGEGGTEAFF. Here the CDR3 DNA reads TGTGCCTCCCCAGGGGAGGGTGGCACTGAAGCTTTCTTT.

J is TRBJ1-2 and V is TRBV27; tentatively, D is TRBD1 (5 bases). The CDR3 covers 18 residues. Trimming pared 5 bases from V and 0 bases from J, leaving 22 bases between. From germline, CDR1 is MNHEY and CDR2 SMNVEV (reference sequence). The CDR3 DNA sequence: TGTGCCAGCAGTCCAAATTTGGGACTTAAATCAGCTAACTATGGCTACACCTTC. As protein: CASSPNLGLKSANYGYTF.

About this clone: The sample has other DNA sequences that encode this CDR3 too. The chain links TRBV6-5 to TRBJ1-2; D is ambiguous. The CDR3 has 13 residues. Trimming took off 0 bases at V and 6 bases at J, with 8 bases between the two ends. Germline-derived CDR1 and CDR2 are MNHEY and SVGAGI. The CDR3 is CASSYSRVDGYTF. CDR3 sequence (DNA): TGTGCCAGCAGTTACTCGAGAGTTGATGGCTACACCTTC.

The chain joins TRBV19 to TRBJ1-2; D is uncertain. From germline, CDR1 is LNHDA and CDR2 SQIVND (reference sequence). This CDR3 has 13 amino acids. V dropped 3 bases and J dropped 4 bases, with 9 bases sitting between them. CDR3 region: CASSIFAGYGYTF. The CDR3 coding sequence is TGTGCCAGTAGTATTTTCGCCGGCTATGGCTACACCTTC.

In this sample, this clone turned up once. The chain is built from TRBV5-1 and TRBJ2-1; 14 nucleotides agree with TRBD2. Germline assignment: CDR1 SGHRS and CDR2 YFSETQ. The CDR3 covers 17 residues. V gave up 5 bases and J gave up 3 bases; unmatched junction bases: 7. CDR3 in amino acids: CASSSPGLAGVYNEQFF. For the CDR3, the DNA is TGCGCCAGCAGTTCCCCGGGACTAGCGGGGGTCTACAATGAGCAGTTCTTC.

The gene calls are TRBV5-1 and TRBJ2-5, with 8 bases that match TRBD2. The CDR3 contains 14 residues. Germline assignment: CDR1 SGHRS and CDR2 YFSETQ. With 0 bases clipped from V and 5 bases from J, the junction kept 3 bases outside the gene matches. CDR3 in amino acids: CASSLGGGLETQYF. DNA for the CDR3: TGCGCCAGCAGCTTGGGCGGGGGGCTTGAGACCCAGTACTTC.

This rearrangement joins TRBV15 to TRBJ2-4, with TRBD1 identical over 8 bases. The CDR3 runs to 12 residues. V shed 3 bases and J 9 bases; nucleotides not matched to a gene: 1. CDR1 LNHNV and CDR2 YYDKDF come from the germline V gene (reference sequence). The CDR3 DNA reads TGTGCCACCAGCAGGCAGGGGGCCATTCAGTACTTC. It encodes CATSRQGAIQYF.

This clone was seen only a few times. The chain uses TRBV5-8 and TRBJ2-3; 11 bases match TRBD2. Germline assignment: CDR1 SGHTS and CDR2 YDEGEE. CDR3 length equals 14 residues. V gave up 4 bases and J gave up 4 bases; unmatched junction bases: 2. In DNA, the CDR3 is TGTGCCAGCAGCCTAGCGGGAGGCCCAGATACGCAGTATTTT. Protein: CASSLAGGPDTQYF.

This chain connects TRBV30 to TRBJ2-1; D unclear. CDR3 length equals 11 residues. The V and J ends lost 0 bases and 10 bases respectively, with 7 bases between them. CDR1 is GTSNPN and CDR2 is SVGIG in the germline V gene (reference sequence). Here the CDR3 DNA reads TGTGCCTGGAGTGTACGTCAGGAGCAGTTCTTC. Translating it yields CAWSVRQEQFF.

The chain carries TRBV6-5 and TRBJ2-4; maybe TRBD1 (5 bases). CDR3 size: 13 residues. V gave up 5 bases and J gave up 8 bases, with 13 bases separating them. CDR1 and CDR2 from the germline V gene are MNHEY and SVGAGI. The CDR3 DNA sequence: TGTGCCAGCAGTCCCAGTCCCAGGGACATTCAGTACTTC. This codes for CASSPSPRDIQYF.

The gene calls are TRBV4-1 and TRBJ1-4; 7 positions match TRBD1. The junction had 5 bases not matched to a gene; V was cut back by 2 bases and J by 8 bases. In germline, CDR1 is MGHRA, CDR2 YSYEKL. This CDR3 has 14 residues. CDR3 region: CASSQRGQAEKLFF. CDR3 nucleotides: TGCGCCAGCAGCCAACGCGGACAGGCCGAAAAACTGTTTTTT.

V usage is TRBV29-1 and J usage is TRBJ2-3; D unclear. Germline-derived CDR1 and CDR2 are SQVTM and ANQGSEA. The CDR3 has 12 residues. CDR3: CTIQPSTDTQYF. Here the CDR3 DNA reads TGCACCATACAGCCTAGCACAGATACGCAGTATTTT.

This clone was observed a handful of times. The CDR3, as DNA: TGTGCCACCTCACCGGGTACTGGAAACACCATATATTTT. Protein sequence: CATSPGTGNTIYF. V and J are TRBV9 and TRBJ1-3; the D is unclear. The germline gives CDR1 SGDLS, CDR2 YYNGEE. V shed 9 bases and J shed 2 bases, with 12 bases lying between them. This CDR3 is built from 13 residues.

The J gene is TRBJ2-5, the V gene TRBV29-1; D may be TRBD2 (7 bases). The V and J ends lost 4 bases and 5 bases respectively, with 11 bases between them. Germline V gene data show CDR1 as SQVTM and CDR2 as ANQGSEA. The CDR3 has 12 residues. CDR3 sequence reads: CSVGRGGETQYF. CDR3 sequence (DNA): TGCAGCGTTGGCAGGGGAGGGGAGACCCAGTACTTC.

This chain joins TRBV7-2 and TRBJ1-2; D remains ambiguous. Germline lookup yields CDR1 SGHTA and CDR2 FQGNSA. V was clipped by 1 base and J by 0 bases, with 9 bases between them. The CDR3 length is 15 residues. CDR3 in amino acids: CASSLGALANYGYTF. CDR3 bases: TGTGCCAGCAGCTTAGGGGCACTCGCTAACTATGGCTACACCTTC. Full variable domain (outside the CDR3, taken from reference TRBV7-2 and TRBJ1-2): GAGVSQSPSNKVTEKGKDVELRCDPISGHTALYWYRQSLGQGLEFLIYFQGNSAPDKSGLPSDRFSAERTGGSVSTLTIQRTQQEDSAVYLCASSLGALANYGYTFGSGTRLTVV.

A single count supports this clone. The V and J genes are TRBV3-1 (or the pseudogene TRBV3-2) and TRBJ1-5; no firm D call. The length of the CDR3 is 15 residues. Germline-derived CDR1 and CDR2 are LGHDT and YNNKEL (reference sequence). Trimming cost V 0 bases and J 6 bases, with 12 bases left between them. The chain's CDR3 is CASSQDSPRGQPQHF. CDR3 bases: TGTGCCAGCAGCCAAGATTCGCCCCGCGGTCAGCCCCAGCATTTT.

The gene calls are TRBV7-8 and TRBJ2-6, with D possibly matching TRBD1 (6 bases). The CDR3 consists of 18 residues. Germline CDR1 SGHVS, CDR2 FQNEAQ. V shed 5 bases and J shed 4 bases, with 21 bases lying between them. The CDR3 nucleotides read TGTGCCAGCAGCAAGAGTGCAGGGGTGGGTCTGGGGGCCAACGTCCTGACTTTC. It translates to CASSKSAGVGLGANVLTF. Looking up the rest from reference TRBV7-8 and TRBJ2-6 gives the full variable domain: GAGVSQSPRYKVAKRGQDVALRCDPISGHVSLFWYQQALGQGPEFLTYFQNEAQLDKSGLPSDRFFAERPEGSVSTLKIQRTQQEDSAVYLCASSKSAGVGLGANVLTFGAGSRLTVL.

This clone has a single count. This sequence joins TRBV4-1 and TRBJ2-7; possible D gene TRBD1, 6 bases. This CDR3 is 15 amino acids long. Germline V gene data show CDR1 as MGHRA and CDR2 as YSYEKL. V was trimmed by 0 bases and J by 2 bases, leaving 11 bases between them. The CDR3 nucleotides are TGCGCCAGCAGCCAAGACAGGGGCCGAACCTACGAGCAGTACTTC. As protein: CASSQDRGRTYEQYF.

This clone was counted a single time. V gene TRBV16 combines with J gene TRBJ2-7; 11 bases agree with TRBD1. V shed 5 bases, J shed 7 bases, and the junction held 16 bases outside the gene matches. The CDR3 is 17 residues long. Looked up from germline, CDR1 is KGHSY and CDR2 is FQNENV. The CDR3 loop is CASSAHPPGQGAEEQYF. The CDR3 DNA reads TGTGCCAGCAGCGCTCACCCGCCCGGACAGGGGGCAGAAGAGCAGTACTTC.

The chain combines TRBV7-9 with TRBJ1-2; the D is unclear. Germline V CDR1 and CDR2: SEHNR, FQNEAQ (reference sequence). Trimming left V 5 bases short and J 0 bases short, with 16 bases between. There are 16 residues in the CDR3. CDR3 nucleotide sequence: TGTGCCAGCAGCCCCCCCGGGTCACAAGCTAACTATGGCTACACCTTC. Its protein product is CASSPPGSQANYGYTF. The full variable domain, completed using reference TRBV7-9 and TRBJ1-2, is DTGVSQNPRHKITKRGQNVTFRCDPISEHNRLYWYRQTLGQGPEFLTYFQNEAQLEKSRLLSDRFSAERPKGSFSTLEIQRTEQGDSAMYLCASSPPGSQANYGYTFGSGTRLTVV.

The chain joins TRBV13 to TRBJ2-3; TRBD1 matches 7 bases. Germline loops: CDR1 PRHDT, CDR2 FYEKMQ (reference sequence). The CDR3 consists of 21 residues. Unmatched junction bases numbered 20, after V lost 2 bases and J lost 0 bases. CDR3 protein: CASSLFGLGQHSLGSTDTQYF. For the CDR3, the DNA is TGTGCCAGCAGCTTATTCGGGTTGGGACAGCATTCCCTTGGGAGCACAGATACGCAGTATTTT.

CDR3 in amino acids: CASSYGQSRSPLHF. CDR3 nucleotides: TGTGCCAGCAGCTACGGACAGAGTCGCTCACCCCTCCACTTT. The genes are TRBV11-3 and TRBJ1-6, with TRBD1 as a possible D gene (6 bases). The germline V gene has CDR1 SGHNT and CDR2 YENEEA. CDR3 size: 14 residues. The germline V and J ends were trimmed by 4 bases and 10 bases, with 14 bases remaining between them.

The gene calls are TRBV30 and TRBJ2-1, with 12 nucleotides matching TRBD2. The V and J ends lost 4 bases and 2 bases, in that order; junction bases with no gene match: 3. The CDR3 totals 15 residues. Germline loops: CDR1 GTSNPN, CDR2 SVGIG (reference sequence). CDR3 amino acids: CAWTLAGGPYNEQFF. The DNA of the CDR3 is TGTGCCTGGACCCTAGCGGGAGGGCCCTACAATGAGCAGTTCTTC.